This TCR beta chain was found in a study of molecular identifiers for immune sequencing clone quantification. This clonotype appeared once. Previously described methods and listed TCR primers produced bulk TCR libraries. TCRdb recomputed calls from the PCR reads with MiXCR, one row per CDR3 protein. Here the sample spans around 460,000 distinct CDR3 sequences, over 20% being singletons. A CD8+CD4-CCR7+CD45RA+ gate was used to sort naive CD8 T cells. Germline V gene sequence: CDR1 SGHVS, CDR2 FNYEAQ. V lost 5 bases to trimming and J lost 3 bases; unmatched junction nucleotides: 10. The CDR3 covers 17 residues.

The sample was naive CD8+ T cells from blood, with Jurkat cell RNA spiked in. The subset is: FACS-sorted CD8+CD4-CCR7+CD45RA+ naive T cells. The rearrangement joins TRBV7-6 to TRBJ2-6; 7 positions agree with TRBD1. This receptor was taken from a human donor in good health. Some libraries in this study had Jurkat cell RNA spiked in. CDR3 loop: CASSHMTGPDGANVLTF. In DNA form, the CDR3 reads TGTGCCAGCAGCCACATGACAGGGCCGGATGGGGCCAACGTCCTGACTTTC.